Below, 4 T cell receptor beta chains from the same sample are listed, as sequenced in a study of blood T cell repertoires in COVID-19. Profiled with immunoSEQ multiplex PCR; TCRdb holds only in-frame clones, not every one. The table has roughly 250,000 clones, about nine tenths seen once; the top ten hold about 6.3%. What was sequenced was PBMCs or T cells enriched from blood (not recorded which). The receptors were sampled from a woman in her 30s with acute COVID-19.

The chain carries TRBV7-9 and TRBJ2-1, with 14 positions matching TRBD2. This CDR3 region has 13 residues. The germline V gene encodes CDR1 SEHNR and CDR2 FQNEAQ (reference sequence). The V gene end was trimmed by 8 bases and the J gene end by 9 bases; junction bases not matched to a gene: 3. The CDR3 DNA sequence: TGTGCCAGCGGACTAGCGGGGGGCAGTGAGCAGTTCTTC. Its translation is CASGLAGGSEQFF.

The V and J genes are TRBV5-6 and TRBJ2-7, with D maybe TRBD2 (7 bases). V lost 4 bases and J lost 2, with 19 bases in between. CDR1 is SGHDT and CDR2 is YYEEEE in the germline V gene. This CDR3 contains 16 residues. CDR3 region: CASSPGGRGKTYEQYF. The CDR3 region has the DNA TGTGCCAGCAGCCCGGGGGGCAGGGGTAAGACCTACGAGCAGTACTTC.

Of note for this clone: At one boundary the junction diverges from the germline segment, which might be a read error. The chain combines TRBV7-2 with TRBJ1-4; 8 nucleotides align to TRBD1. This CDR3 comprises 15 residues. CDR1 and CDR2 (germline): SGHTA, FQGNSA. Here the CDR3 reads CASSLAGTGGEKLFF. CDR3 nucleotides: TGTGCCAGCAGCCTAGCCGGGACAGGAGGTGAAAAACTGTTTTTT.

The chain joins TRBV9 to TRBJ1-2; TRBD1 matches 8 bases. Germline V lookup: CDR1 SGDLS, CDR2 YYNGEE. V lost 6 bases and J lost 2; bases outside the gene matches: 6. The CDR3 is 14 residues long. In DNA, the CDR3 is TGTGCCAGCAACGGACAGGGCGAAAACTATGGCTACACCTTC. Translated, it gives CASNGQGENYGYTF.